The rows below give T cell receptor beta chains drawn from one sample of a study of blood T cell repertoires in COVID-19. Clones were read by immunoSEQ multiplex PCR, and TCRdb kept only the in-frame ones, dropping some. The data contain hundreds of thousands of clones, approximately 84% of them singletons. Sequenced material: PBMCs or T cells enriched from blood (not recorded which). Every receptor here comes from a woman under 40 who had recovered from COVID-19. CDR3s include the opening cysteine and the closing phenylalanine or tryptophan. The D gene is left open where the match is weak. Rows may omit the clone size; those that give it use once, few, many or a size class.

D: TRBD1
V: TRBV6-6
size: -
J: TRBJ2-2
CDR3: CASSFQGAGNTGELFF
DNA: TGTGCCAGCAGCTTCCAGGGGGCTGGAAACACCGGGGAGCTGTTTTTT

D: -
V: TRBV27
size: few
J: TRBJ1-2
CDR3: CASSLSWQRIYGYTF
DNA: TGTGCCAGCAGTTTATCTTGGCAGCGAATCTATGGCTACACCTTC

D: TRBD2
V: TRBV2
size: once
J: TRBJ2-7
CDR3: CASTTPGLAGSYEQYF
DNA: TGTGCCAGCACCACCCCGGGACTAGCGGGATCCTACGAGCAGTACTTC

D: -
V: TRBV20-1
size: -
J: TRBJ1-1
CDR3: CSASRGTEAFF
DNA: TGCAGTGCTAGTAGGGGGACTGAAGCTTTCTTT

D: -
V: TRBV28
size: -
J: TRBJ2-7
CDR3: CASRTDSFSYEQYF
DNA: TGTGCCAGCAGGACGGACAGTTTCTCCTACGAGCAGTACTTC

D: -
V: TRBV5-1
size: once
J: TRBJ2-7
CDR3: CASSSFGGRGSYEQYF
DNA: TGCGCCAGCAGCTCCTTTGGAGGGCGGGGCTCCTACGAGCAGTACTTC

D: TRBD2
V: TRBV2
size: -
J: TRBJ2-6
CDR3: CASKTSGRASGANVLTF
DNA: TGTGCCAGCAAGACTAGCGGGAGGGCCTCGGGGGCCAACGTCCTGACTTTC

D: TRBD1
V: TRBV28
size: -
J: TRBJ1-1
CDR3: CASSLPPQGAANTEAFF
DNA: TGTGCCAGCAGTTTGCCCCCTCAGGGGGCGGCGAACACTGAAGCTTTCTTT

D: TRBD2
V: TRBV7-6
size: -
J: TRBJ2-3
CDR3: CASSLGLAGISSMTDTQYF
DNA: TGTGCCAGCAGCTTGGGACTAGCGGGGATATCTAGCATGACAGATACGCAGTATTTT

D: -
V: TRBV5-1
size: -
J: TRBJ1-1
CDR3: CASSFRVGMTQVDF
DNA: TGCGCCAGCAGCTTCAGAGTCGGGATGACCCAAGTAGATTTT

D: TRBD1
V: TRBV7-9
size: -
J: TRBJ2-3
CDR3: CASSRWGTGETDTQYF
DNA: TGTGCCAGCAGCCGCTGGGGGACAGGAGAAACAGATACGCAGTATTTT

D: -
V: TRBV10-3
size: -
J: TRBJ2-2
CDR3: CAISGGSYTGELFF
DNA: TGTGCCATCAGTGGTGGCAGTTACACCGGGGAGCTGTTTTTT

D: TRBD2
V: TRBV6-2/TRBV6-3
size: -
J: TRBJ2-7
CDR3: CASSYLAGGPHEQYF
DNA: TGTGCCAGCAGTTACTTGGCGGGGGGGCCACACGAGCAGTACTTC

D: TRBD2
V: TRBV7-6
size: once
J: TRBJ2-3
CDR3: CASSPMAGGNTDTQYF
DNA: TGTGCCAGCAGCCCAATGGCGGGGGGTAACACAGATACGCAGTATTTT

D: TRBD1
V: TRBV27
size: -
J: TRBJ1-4
CDR3: CASSSRGRTEDNEKLFF
DNA: TGTGCCAGCAGCTCCAGGGGGCGTACGGAAGATAATGAAAAACTGTTTTTT

D: TRBD1
V: TRBV7-8
size: -
J: TRBJ1-6
CDR3: CASSIGQVNSPLHF
DNA: TGTGCCAGCAGCATAGGACAGGTCAATTCACCCCTCCACTTT

D: TRBD2
V: TRBV5-1
size: -
J: TRBJ2-1
CDR3: CASSQGTSGGYNEQFF
DNA: TGCGCCAGCAGCCAAGGGACTAGCGGGGGTTACAATGAGCAGTTCTTC

D: -
V: TRBV7-2
size: few
J: TRBJ2-3
CDR3: CASSRLLAITDTQYF
DNA: TGTGCCAGCAGCCGCCTTCTAGCAATCACAGATACGCAGTATTTT

D: TRBD2
V: TRBV10-3
size: -
J: TRBJ2-7
CDR3: CAISPTSGPSYEQYF
DNA: TGTGCCATCAGTCCCACTAGCGGGCCTTCCTACGAGCAGTACTTC

D: -
V: TRBV3-1/TRBV3-2
size: -
J: TRBJ2-1
CDR3: CASSRRGYNEQFF
DNA: TGTGCCAGCAGCCGTCGCGGGTACAATGAGCAGTTCTTC

D: TRBD2
V: TRBV28
size: -
J: TRBJ2-7
CDR3: CASSLWKTRGGAGVDEQYF
DNA: TGTGCCAGCAGTTTATGGAAGACAAGGGGAGGGGCCGGCGTCGACGAGCAGTACTTC

D: TRBD2
V: TRBV5-4
size: -
J: TRBJ2-1
CDR3: CASSILRLAGGPGEQFF
DNA: TGTGCCAGCAGCATTCTTAGACTAGCGGGGGGGCCGGGTGAGCAGTTCTTC

D: -
V: TRBV14
size: -
J: TRBJ2-3
CDR3: CASSGQITDTQYF
DNA: TGTGCCAGCAGCGGACAGATCACAGATACGCAGTATTTT

D: -
V: TRBV5-5
size: -
J: TRBJ1-2
CDR3: CASSLLDSYYGYTF
DNA: TGTGCCAGCAGCCTCCTAGACAGTTACTATGGCTACACCTTC

D: -
V: TRBV7-9
size: once
J: TRBJ2-7
CDR3: CASSLDQGLAYEQYF
DNA: TGTGCCAGCAGCTTAGACCAGGGCCTAGCCTACGAGCAGTACTTC

D: TRBD1
V: TRBV6-5
size: -
J: TRBJ1-2
CDR3: CAATLGTGPYGYTF
DNA: TGTGCCGCAACCTTAGGGACAGGTCCTTATGGCTACACCTTC

D: -
V: TRBV14
size: -
J: TRBJ2-1
CDR3: CASSQTQGNEQFF
DNA: TGTGCCAGCAGCCAAACTCAGGGCAATGAGCAGTTCTTC

D: TRBD1
V: TRBV6-1
size: -
J: TRBJ2-3
CDR3: CASSEDRGRADTQYF
DNA: TGTGCCAGCAGTGAGGACAGGGGGCGGGCAGATACGCAGTATTTT

D: TRBD1
V: TRBV18
size: -
J: TRBJ2-7
CDR3: CASSGTGGSSYEQYF
DNA: TGTGCCAGCTCTGGCACAGGGGGATCCTCCTACGAGCAGTACTTC

D: -
V: TRBV5-1
size: -
J: TRBJ1-2
CDR3: CASSLMSQTTTNYGYTF
DNA: TGCGCCAGCAGCTTGATGAGTCAGACTACCACTAACTATGGCTACACCTTC

D: TRBD1
V: TRBV7-8
size: -
J: TRBJ2-7
CDR3: CASSLVGTGATYEQYF
DNA: TGTGCCAGCAGCTTAGTCGGGACAGGGGCGACCTACGAGCAGTACTTC

D: -
V: TRBV19
size: -
J: TRBJ1-1
CDR3: CASSNRALNTEAFF
DNA: TGTGCCAGTAGTAACAGGGCGCTGAACACTGAAGCTTTCTTT

D: -
V: TRBV19
size: once
J: TRBJ1-5
CDR3: CASHQTAQNQPQHF
DNA: TGTGCCAGCCACCAGACAGCTCAGAATCAGCCCCAGCATTTT

D: TRBD2
V: TRBV4-1
size: -
J: TRBJ2-7
CDR3: CASSQDPTSGSGEQYF
DNA: TGCGCCAGCAGCCAAGATCCGACTAGCGGGAGCGGAGAGCAGTACTTC

D: TRBD1
V: TRBV7-6
size: -
J: TRBJ1-2
CDR3: CASSRQGPNYGYTF
DNA: TGTGCCAGCAGCCGACAGGGACCTAACTATGGCTACACCTTC

D: -
V: TRBV7-7
size: -
J: TRBJ2-1
CDR3: CASSLGGASYNEQFF
DNA: TGTGCTAGCAGCTTAGGCGGGGCCTCCTACAATGAGCAGTTCTTC

D: TRBD1
V: TRBV19
size: -
J: TRBJ2-1
CDR3: CASDPDRGSYNEQFF
DNA: TGTGCCAGCGATCCGGACAGGGGCTCCTACAATGAGCAGTTCTTC

D: -
V: TRBV6-4
size: -
J: TRBJ1-2
CDR3: CASSDADGSYGYTF
DNA: TGTGCCAGCAGTGACGCCGACGGGTCCTATGGCTACACCTTC

D: -
V: TRBV6-5
size: few
J: TRBJ1-1
CDR3: CASSPAAYMNTEAFF
DNA: TGTGCCAGCAGTCCAGCGGCCTACATGAACACTGAAGCTTTCTTT

D: TRBD1
V: TRBV11-2
size: -
J: TRBJ1-4
CDR3: CASSLGQGAEKLFF
DNA: TGTGCCAGCAGCCTAGGACAGGGGGCGGAAAAACTGTTTTTT

D: -
V: TRBV19
size: -
J: TRBJ1-2
CDR3: CASSIELGTSAYYGYTF
DNA: TGTGCCAGTAGTATAGAACTTGGGACATCAGCTTACTATGGCTACACCTTC

D: -
V: TRBV3-1/TRBV3-2
size: -
J: TRBJ1-4
CDR3: CASSRISTATVLYNEKLFF
DNA: TGTGCCAGCAGCCGCATATCGACAGCCACGGTTCTCTATAATGAAAAACTGTTTTTT

D: -
V: TRBV5-4
size: -
J: TRBJ2-2
CDR3: CASRVGGLHTGELFF
DNA: TGTGCCAGCAGGGTGGGGGGACTTCACACCGGGGAGCTGTTTTTT

D: TRBD1
V: TRBV9
size: -
J: TRBJ2-3
CDR3: CASSAGTGPSTDTQYF
DNA: TGTGCCAGCAGCGCCGGGACAGGGCCTAGCACAGATACGCAGTATTTT

D: -
V: TRBV19
size: -
J: TRBJ1-2
CDR3: CASSIDSYSPYGYTF
DNA: TGTGCCAGTAGTATAGATTCCTACTCCCCCTATGGCTACACCTTC

D: TRBD1
V: TRBV28
size: -
J: TRBJ2-5
CDR3: CASRTGRGETQYF
DNA: TGTGCCAGCAGGACAGGGCGCGGAGAGACCCAGTACTTC

D: -
V: TRBV5-1
size: -
J: TRBJ2-2
CDR3: CASSLRRGRTGELFF
DNA: TGCGCCAGCAGCTTGAGGAGGGGGCGGACCGGGGAGCTGTTTTTT

D: TRBD1
V: TRBV4-2
size: -
J: TRBJ1-2
CDR3: CASSQEGTGGIGYTF
DNA: TGTGCCAGCAGCCAAGAAGGAACAGGGGGCATCGGCTACACCTTC

D: TRBD1
V: TRBV7-9
size: -
J: TRBJ2-7
CDR3: CASSRGQGYEQYF
DNA: TGTGCCAGCAGCCGAGGACAGGGGTACGAGCAGTACTTC

D: TRBD1
V: TRBV7-8
size: -
J: TRBJ1-2
CDR3: CASSPSGTEGGYTF
DNA: TGTGCCAGCAGCCCGTCCGGGACAGAAGGTGGCTACACCTTC

D: -
V: TRBV5-5
size: -
J: TRBJ1-1
CDR3: CASSFPRQHTEAFF
DNA: TGTGCCAGCAGCTTCCCAAGACAACACACTGAAGCTTTCTTT

D: -
V: TRBV15
size: -
J: TRBJ2-7
CDR3: CATSRGAGSYEQYF
DNA: TGTGCCACCAGCAGAGGGGCCGGGAGCTACGAGCAGTACTTC

D: -
V: TRBV5-8
size: -
J: TRBJ2-6
CDR3: CASRYSGANVLTF
DNA: TGTGCCAGCAGGTACTCTGGGGCCAACGTCCTGACTTTC

D: TRBD1
V: TRBV20-1
size: -
J: TRBJ1-2
CDR3: CSASKGADSTEGYTF
DNA: TGCAGTGCTAGTAAGGGGGCGGACTCAACTGAGGGCTACACCTTC

D: -
V: TRBV13
size: -
J: TRBJ1-2
CDR3: CASSRGAGVSHGYTF
DNA: TGTGCCAGCAGCCGGGGGGCAGGGGTATCCCATGGCTACACCTTC

D: TRBD1
V: TRBV5-1
size: -
J: TRBJ2-1
CDR3: CASSFGQGPEQFF
DNA: TGCGCCAGCAGCTTCGGACAGGGTCCTGAGCAGTTCTTC

D: -
V: TRBV27
size: -
J: TRBJ1-2
CDR3: CASSLRPQGHGGYTF
DNA: TGTGCCAGCAGTCTTCGTCCACAGGGCCATGGTGGCTACACCTTC

D: TRBD1
V: TRBV18
size: few
J: TRBJ1-2
CDR3: CASSQDRNYGYTF
DNA: TGTGCCAGCTCACAGGACAGGAACTATGGCTACACCTTC

D: -
V: TRBV27
size: -
J: TRBJ2-7
CDR3: CASSLSSGHSYEQYF
DNA: TGTGCCAGCAGTTTATCAAGCGGGCACTCCTACGAGCAGTACTTC